Below, 25 T cell receptor beta chains from the same sample are listed, as sequenced in a study of cytomegalovirus exposure and HLA in healthy donors. Both 60 Vbeta primers and 13 Jbeta primers went into the PCR. This table comes from immunoSEQ multiplex PCR, and its TCRdb copy is limited to in-frame clones, with some not included. In the table there are approximately 200,000 clones, roughly 79% of which are singletons. Sequencing was carried out using PBMCs. These receptors were taken from a man between 18 and 29 years old in good health and CMV-seronegative.

V is TRBV9 and J is TRBJ2-3, with no clear D. This CDR3 comprises 14 residues. Germline CDR1 reads SGDLS; CDR2 reads YYNGEE. Trimming removed 3 bases at V and 1 base at J, with 9 bases between. CDR3 sequence: CASSARPGTDTQYF. Here the CDR3 DNA reads TGTGCCAGCAGCGCTCGTCCTGGCACAGATACGCAGTATTTT.

V is TRBV6-1 and J is TRBJ2-3; D perhaps matches TRBD2 (5 bases). Trimming took 8 bases from V and 8 from J, leaving 11 bases between them. Germline V CDR1 and CDR2: MNHNS, SASEGT. This CDR3 spans 11 amino acids. CDR3 in amino acids: CASYREGTQYF. CDR3 DNA sequence: TGTGCCAGCTATCGGGAAGGTACGCAGTATTTT.

This clone has a handful of counts. The chain employs TRBV6-5 and TRBJ2-5; 8 nucleotides match TRBD1. The germline gives CDR1 MNHEY, CDR2 SVGAGI. The length of the CDR3 is 14 residues. V gave up 4 bases and J gave up 2 bases; unmatched junction bases: 3. The CDR3 DNA follows: TGTGCCAGCAGTTCGGGACAGGCGCAAGAGACCCAGTACTTC. Protein sequence: CASSSGQAQETQYF.

The V gene is TRBV6-6, the J gene TRBJ2-1; TRBD2 agrees at 8 bases. Germline lookup yields CDR1 MNHNY and CDR2 SVGAGI (reference sequence). This CDR3 is 15 amino acids long. Trimming cost V 2 bases and J 4 bases; bases outside gene matches: 4. The CDR3 region is CASSYRTSIYNEQFF. The DNA of the CDR3 is TGTGCCAGCAGTTACCGGACTAGCATATACAATGAGCAGTTCTTC.

V is TRBV4-2 and J is TRBJ1-3; the D is unclear. Between the trimmed V and J ends, which lost 0 bases and 3 bases, there was a span of 9 bases. This CDR3 spans 15 amino acids. The germline V gene has CDR1 LGHNA and CDR2 YNFKEQ. For the CDR3, the DNA is TGTGCCAGCAGCCAAGATGTCCCTATTGGAAACACCATATATTTT. Translation: CASSQDVPIGNTIYF.

The chain links TRBV30 to TRBJ1-2; TRBD1 is a possible D gene (6 bases). The germline CDR1 and CDR2 sequences are GTSNPN and SVGIG (reference sequence). The CDR3 consists of 13 residues. With 2 bases removed from V and 6 bases from J, the gap between germline ends came to 13 bases. The CDR3 coding sequence is TGTGCCTGGAGTCGACAGGCCGGGGATGGCTACACCTTC. Protein product: CAWSRQAGDGYTF. Together with reference TRBV30 and TRBJ1-2, the CDR3 gives the full variable domain: SQTIHQWPATLVQPVGSPLSLECTVEGTSNPNLYWYRQAAGRGLQLLFYSVGIGQISSEVPQNLSASRPQDRQFILSSKKLLLSDSGFYLCAWSRQAGDGYTFGSGTRLTVV.

The chain carries TRBV4-3 and TRBJ2-1; D is unclear. Looked up from germline, CDR1 is LGHNA and CDR2 is YSLEER. V gave up 0 bases and J gave up 2 bases, with 17 bases separating them. The CDR3 length is 18 residues. CDR3 loop: CASSQEGETLGTYNEQFF. CDR3 bases: TGCGCCAGCAGCCAAGAAGGAGAGACCTTAGGCACCTACAATGAGCAGTTCTTC.

The V gene is TRBV10-3, the J gene TRBJ2-3; 10 bases agree with TRBD2. Germline V gene data show CDR1 as ENHRY and CDR2 as SYGVKD. The CDR3 contains 14 residues. The V segment lost 10 bases and the J segment 5 bases; nucleotides outside the gene matches: 9. CDR3 region: CASRTSGWVDTQYF. Here the CDR3 DNA reads TGTGCCAGCCGGACTAGCGGATGGGTAGATACGCAGTATTTT.

This chain links TRBV10-3 with TRBJ2-6; 10 bases map to TRBD1. Germline-derived CDR1 and CDR2 are ENHRY and SYGVKD. The CDR3 extends over 16 amino acids. After removal of 4 bases from V and 2 bases from J, the junction contained 2 bases not matched to a gene. The CDR3, as DNA: TGTGCCATCAGTGGAGACAGGGGGCCTGGGGCCAACGTCCTGACTTTC. This encodes CAISGDRGPGANVLTF.

The chain carries TRBV29-1 and TRBJ2-7, with 9 bases lining up with TRBD1. The CDR3 is made up of 15 amino acids. Germline V gives CDR1 SQVTM, CDR2 ANQGSEA. Trimming at V came to 4 bases and at J to 3 bases, leaving 10 bases not matched to a gene. This CDR3 is CSVVGGQGIGYEQYF. The CDR3 DNA is TGCAGCGTTGTTGGGGGACAGGGTATCGGCTACGAGCAGTACTTC.

This chain uses TRBV9 with TRBJ1-6, with D unclear. Trimming took off 1 base at V and 4 bases at J, with 9 bases between the two ends. Germline CDR1 and CDR2: SGDLS and YYNGEE. The CDR3 is made up of 15 amino acids. The CDR3 sequence is CASSVPGEYNSPLHF. CDR3 nucleotide sequence: TGTGCCAGCAGCGTACCAGGCGAATATAATTCACCCCTCCACTTT.

This rearrangement joins TRBV2 to TRBJ2-1; 14 nucleotides align to TRBD2. The length of the CDR3 is 16 residues. Germline-derived CDR1 and CDR2 are SNHLY and FYNNEI. V trimming: 4 bases; J trimming: 7 bases; junction bases outside the gene matches: 6. CDR3: CASSVGLAGVMNEQFF. Here the CDR3 DNA reads TGTGCCAGCAGTGTGGGACTAGCGGGAGTCATGAATGAGCAGTTCTTC.

The J gene is TRBJ1-1, the V gene TRBV6-5, with 8 bases lining up with TRBD1. This CDR3 spans 15 amino acids. Unmatched junction bases numbered 6, after V lost 4 bases and J lost 2 bases. Germline-derived CDR1 and CDR2 are MNHEY and SVGAGI. CDR3 DNA sequence: TGTGCCAGCAGTTGGACAGGGACCATTAACACTGAAGCTTTCTTT. This gives the protein CASSWTGTINTEAFF.

This rearrangement joins TRBV28 to TRBJ2-7; 12 bases are shared with TRBD1. The germline V gene encodes CDR1 MDHEN and CDR2 SYDVKM. The V segment lost 0 bases and the J segment 4 bases; nucleotides outside the gene matches: 7. The CDR3 has 17 amino acids. CDR3 DNA sequence: TGTGCCAGCAGTTTATGGTCGGGACAGGGGGCAGGTTACGAGCAGTACTTC. The encoded protein is CASSLWSGQGAGYEQYF. Full variable domain (rest looked up from reference TRBV28 and TRBJ2-7): DVKVTQSSRYLVKRTGEKVFLECVQDMDHENMFWYRQDPGLGLRLIYFSYDVKMKEKGDIPEGYSVSREKKERFSLILESASTNQTSMYLCASSLWSGQGAGYEQYFGPGTRLTVT.

The chain employs TRBV9 and TRBJ1-3; possible D gene TRBD1, 5 bases. V shed 0 bases and J shed 7 bases, with 20 bases lying between them. The CDR3 contains 17 residues. CDR1 SGDLS and CDR2 YYNGEE come from the germline V gene. The DNA of the CDR3 is TGTGCCAGCAGCGTAGATTCGGGGGGGTTACGCGGGAACACCATATATTTT. It codes for CASSVDSGGLRGNTIYF. The variable domain in full, with the rest retrieved from reference TRBV9 and TRBJ1-3, is DSGVTQTPKHLITATGQRVTLRCSPRSGDLSVYWYQQSLDQGLQFLIQYYNGEERAKGNILERFSAQQFPDLHSELNLSSLELGDSALYFCASSVDSGGLRGNTIYFGEGSWLTVV.

The V call is TRBV28, the J call TRBJ2-5; D might be TRBD2 (7 bases). The CDR3 has 15 residues. V lost 8 bases to trimming and J lost 3 bases, with 19 bases between them. Germline assignment: CDR1 MDHEN and CDR2 SYDVKM. CDR3 residues: CASWGGLAAKETQYF. The CDR3 DNA reads TGTGCCAGCTGGGGGGGGCTAGCGGCGAAAGAGACCCAGTACTTC.

The rearrangement uses TRBV18 and TRBJ1-1, with TRBD1 matching 10 bases. Germline CDR1 and CDR2: KGHSH and LQKENI. The CDR3 runs to 15 residues. Trimming removed 1 base from V and 10 bases from J; junction bases left unmatched: 9. As DNA, the CDR3 is TGTGCCAGCTCACCACGAGCCGGGACAGGGGATGGAGCTTTCTTT. Protein sequence: CASSPRAGTGDGAFF.

The chain combines TRBV9 with TRBJ2-5; 8 bases line up with TRBD1. The CDR3 is 14 amino acids. Losses at the gene ends were 1 base for V and 5 bases for J; bases not matched to a gene: 4. Germline V gene data show CDR1 as SGDLS and CDR2 as YYNGEE. CDR3 protein: CASSVQGASETQYF. The CDR3 DNA is TGTGCCAGCAGCGTACAGGGGGCCTCGGAGACCCAGTACTTC.

The chain couples TRBV30 to TRBJ1-3, with D unresolved. V was shortened by 5 bases and J by 0 bases, with 5 bases between the two germline ends. There are 12 residues in the CDR3. The germline V gene encodes CDR1 GTSNPN and CDR2 SVGIG (reference sequence). The CDR3 region is CAWAYSGNTIYF. DNA of the CDR3: TGTGCCTGGGCGTACTCTGGAAACACCATATATTTT.

The chain couples TRBV9 to TRBJ2-7; possible D gene TRBD1, 6 bases. V dropped 0 bases and J dropped 0 bases, with 10 bases sitting between them. Germline V gene sequence: CDR1 SGDLS, CDR2 YYNGEE. This CDR3 is 15 amino acids long. The CDR3 sequence: CASSVDQGSSYEQYF. Written as DNA, the CDR3 is TGTGCCAGCAGCGTAGATCAGGGGAGCTCCTACGAGCAGTACTTC.

The genes are TRBV30 and TRBJ2-7; D perhaps matches TRBD2 (5 bases). The CDR3 consists of 12 residues. CDR1 is GTSNPN and CDR2 is SVGIG in the germline V gene (reference sequence). Trimming took 3 bases from V and 6 from J, leaving 12 bases between them. This CDR3 is CAWSGVSAEQYF. The CDR3 DNA is TGTGCCTGGAGCGGGGTCTCCGCCGAGCAGTACTTC.

This rearrangement joins TRBV5-1 to TRBJ2-5; 8 positions match TRBD1. The DNA end is a closer match to TRBJ2-7, so the J assignment may be wrong. Germline V gives CDR1 SGHRS, CDR2 YFSETQ. The CDR3 extends over 15 amino acids. CDR3 in amino acids: CASSGTGQVLREQYF. The CDR3 DNA reads TGCGCCAGCAGCGGGACGGGACAGGTGCTACGCGAGCAGTACTTC.

The chain uses TRBV10-2 and TRBJ1-2, with D perhaps matching TRBD1 (6 bases). The germline gives CDR1 WSHSY, CDR2 SAAADI. V was pared by 6 bases and J by 4 bases, with 18 bases between. This CDR3 region has 15 residues. The CDR3 loop is CASRDPRGWAYGYTF. CDR3 sequence (DNA): TGCGCCAGCAGGGACCCCAGGGGTTGGGCCTATGGCTACACCTTC.

The chain carries TRBV7-2 and TRBJ2-3; possibly TRBD1 for D (5 bases). Per the germline V gene, CDR1 is SGHTA and CDR2 is FQGNSA. With 4 bases removed from V and 5 bases from J, the gap between germline ends came to 13 bases. CDR3 length: 14 amino acids. Written as DNA, the CDR3 is TGTGCCAGCAGCTCCAGGGCCCTGCGAGATACGCAGTATTTT. As protein: CASSSRALRDTQYF.

The rearrangement links TRBV29-1 to TRBJ2-7, with a tentative D call TRBD1 (6 bases). There are 15 residues in the CDR3. V lost 3 bases and J lost 5, with 20 bases in between. CDR1 is SQVTM, CDR2 ANQGSEA, per germline. The CDR3 loop is CSVEAGVSTSDEQYF. CDR3 nucleotides: TGCAGCGTTGAGGCAGGGGTGAGCACTTCCGACGAGCAGTACTTC.